These 19 T cell receptor beta chains were all obtained from the same sample, sequenced in a study of pediatric ulcerative colitis. Rectal tissue came from one to two pinch biopsies taken at colonoscopy. Sequenced by immunoSEQ multiplex PCR; TCRdb stores in-frame clones only, minus some. The table includes 30,000 to 40,000 clones, 80% to 90% detected once. The sample comprised gut tissue. The origin of the receptors is a boy aged 5 to 17 with mild ulcerative colitis.

This clone has only one observation. The CDR3 loop reads CASSQDSMDSSYEQYF. CDR3 DNA: TGTGCCAGCAGCCAAGACAGTATGGACAGCTCCTACGAGCAGTACTTC. The rearrangement uses TRBV4-2 and TRBJ2-7; perhaps TRBD1 as D (6 bases). Germline V gene lookup returns CDR1 LGHNA and CDR2 YNFKEQ. Trimming took off 0 bases at V and 0 bases at J, with 12 bases between the two ends. This CDR3 spans 16 amino acids.

The CDR3: CASSPSFLAGGLLNEQFF. The DNA for the CDR3 is TGTGCCAGCTCACCAAGTTTTCTAGCGGGGGGCCTCTTAAATGAGCAGTTCTTC. The chain carries TRBV18 and TRBJ2-1; 11 nucleotides agree with TRBD2. With 2 bases clipped from V and 7 bases from J, the junction kept 13 bases outside the gene matches. CDR1 and CDR2 (germline): KGHSH, LQKENI. This CDR3 is 18 amino acids long.

V usage is TRBV4-1 and J usage is TRBJ2-5; a possible D gene is TRBD2 (6 bases). This CDR3 comprises 13 residues. Germline V CDR1 and CDR2: MGHRA, YSYEKL. V dropped 4 bases and J dropped 1 base, with 7 bases sitting between them. The CDR3 sequence: CASSRGLQETQYF. Written as DNA, the CDR3 is TGCGCCAGCAGCCGGGGACTCCAAGAGACCCAGTACTTC.

The chain uses TRBV6-5 and TRBJ1-4; possible D gene TRBD1, 5 bases. Germline V gene sequence: CDR1 MNHEY, CDR2 SVGAGI. The CDR3 contains 14 residues. V dropped 6 bases and J dropped 0 bases, with 8 bases sitting between them. This CDR3 is CASSRTSTNEKLFF. Here the CDR3 DNA reads TGTGCCAGCAGCCGGACATCAACTAATGAAAAACTGTTTTTT.

This chain connects TRBV30 to TRBJ1-2, with D unresolved. Deletions cut 4 bases from V and 8 bases from J, with 8 bases between. The CDR3 runs to 10 residues. The V gene's germline CDR1 is GTSNPN and CDR2 SVGIG (reference sequence). CDR3 loop: CAWINGGYTF. The CDR3 DNA sequence: TGTGCCTGGATAAATGGCGGCTACACCTTC.

The J gene is TRBJ1-1, the V gene TRBV25-1; TRBD1 is a possible D gene (5 bases). The V and J ends lost 3 bases and 0 bases respectively, with 8 bases between them. The CDR3 is 14 amino acids. Germline V gives CDR1 MGHDK, CDR2 SYGVNS. The CDR3 nucleotides read TGTGCCAGCAGTGACGACAGCCTGAACACTGAAGCTTTCTTT. It specifies CASSDDSLNTEAFF.

The chain recombines TRBV30 with TRBJ2-2; D tentatively fits TRBD1 or TRBD2 (6 bases each). The CDR3 consists of 14 residues. Germline CDR1 reads GTSNPN; CDR2 reads SVGIG (reference sequence). Trimming took 4 bases from V and 2 from J, leaving 11 bases between them. The CDR3 bases are TGTGCCTGGAATGGGGGGCGAAACACCGGGGAGCTGTTTTTT. Protein: CAWNGGRNTGELFF. The whole variable domain, filled in from reference TRBV30 and TRBJ2-2, reads SQTIHQWPATLVQPVGSPLSLECTVEGTSNPNLYWYRQAAGRGLQLLFYSVGIGQISSEVPQNLSASRPQDRQFILSSKKLLLSDSGFYLCAWNGGRNTGELFFGEGSRLTVL.

V usage is TRBV19 and J usage is TRBJ2-6; D might be TRBD1 (5 bases). Germline V gene data show CDR1 as LNHDA and CDR2 as SQIVND (reference sequence). V was trimmed by 6 bases and J by 5 bases, leaving 14 bases between them. This CDR3 is built from 15 residues. CDR3 DNA: TGTGCCAGTAGACCCTCTGACAGCAGGGCCAACGTCCTGACTTTC. It encodes CASRPSDSRANVLTF.

The chain links TRBV5-4 to TRBJ2-1, with D perhaps being TRBD1 or TRBD2 (5 bases each). Germline V gene data show CDR1 as SGHNT and CDR2 as YYREEE (reference sequence). The V gene lost 1 base and the J gene lost 7 bases, with 12 bases spanning the gap. The CDR3 spans 14 residues. The CDR3 DNA follows: TGTGCCAGCAGCTTGTGGGGACCGCTGAATGAGCAGTTCTTC. Its protein is CASSLWGPLNEQFF.

The chain links TRBV21-1 to TRBJ2-3; the D segment call TRBD2 is taken from the table without a DNA check. TRBV21-1 is classified as a pseudogene. The CDR3 covers 11 residues. The CDR3 nucleotides read TGTGCCAGCAGCTACACAGATACGCAGTATTTT. Amino acids: CASSYTDTQYF.

The genes are TRBV18 and TRBJ2-3, with 7 bases lining up with TRBD2. This CDR3 has 15 amino acids. The germline gives CDR1 KGHSH, CDR2 LQKENI. V gave up 3 bases and J gave up 2 bases; unmatched junction bases: 5. The CDR3 nucleotides are TGTGCCAGCTCACCTCGAGCGGGGTCCACAGATACGCAGTATTTT. Protein: CASSPRAGSTDTQYF. The whole variable domain, filled in from reference TRBV18 and TRBJ2-3, reads NAGVMQNPRHLVRRRGQEARLRCSPMKGHSHVYWYRQLPEEGLKFMVYLQKENIIDESGMPKERFSAEFPKEGPSILRIQQVVRGDSAAYFCASSPRAGSTDTQYFGPGTRLTVL.

The chain employs TRBV7-9 and TRBJ2-5, with D unclear. Trimming pared 3 bases from V and 5 bases from J, leaving 7 bases between. Looked up from germline, CDR1 is SEHNR and CDR2 is FQNEAQ (reference sequence). This CDR3 has 12 residues. CDR3 sequence reads: CASSFIGETQYF. CDR3 DNA sequence: TGTGCCAGCAGCTTTATAGGCGAGACCCAGTACTTC.

The V and J genes are TRBV30 and TRBJ1-1; no reliable D call. CDR1 GTSNPN and CDR2 SVGIG come from the germline V gene (reference sequence). This CDR3 has 15 amino acids. Trimming cost V 0 bases and J 2 bases, with 13 bases left between them. This CDR3 is CAWSVKGLPNTEAFF. The CDR3 DNA follows: TGTGCCTGGAGTGTTAAAGGGCTTCCTAACACTGAAGCTTTCTTT.

This clone has just a few counts. This rearrangement joins TRBV5-8 to TRBJ2-7; the D call may be TRBD1 or TRBD2 (5 bases each). Trimming cost V 4 bases and J 3 bases, with 17 bases left between them. Germline assignment: CDR1 SGHTS and CDR2 YDEGEE. The CDR3 contains 15 residues. The chain's CDR3 is CASSQDPGRNYEQYF. CDR3 in DNA: TGTGCCAGCAGCCAGGATCCGGGACGGAACTACGAGCAGTACTTC.

This chain links TRBV7-2 with TRBJ2-7, with a tentative D call TRBD2 (5 bases). Trimming pared 5 bases from V and 6 bases from J, leaving 11 bases between. The CDR3 spans 12 residues. Germline V gene data show CDR1 as SGHTA and CDR2 as FQGNSA. The CDR3, as DNA: TGTGCCAGCAGCACCACCGGGGTCGAGCAGTACTTC. It codes for CASSTTGVEQYF.

The chain employs TRBV5-1 and TRBJ2-1; D not resolved. The CDR3 totals 14 residues. The germline V and J ends were trimmed by 0 bases and 4 bases, with 8 bases remaining between them. Germline V gives CDR1 SGHRS, CDR2 YFSETQ. CDR3 in amino acids: CASSLANSYNEQFF. The CDR3 nucleotides read TGCGCCAGCAGCTTGGCGAACTCGTACAATGAGCAGTTCTTC. Supplemented by reference TRBV5-1 and TRBJ2-1, the full variable domain reads KAGVTQTPRYLIKTRGQQVTLSCSPISGHRSVSWYQQTPGQGLQFLFEYFSETQRNKGNFPGRFSGRQFSNSRSEMNVSTLELGDSALYLCASSLANSYNEQFFGPGTRLTVL.

CDR3 in DNA: TGTGCCAGCAGCGTAGCTGGGAGGGTCACCGGGGAGCTGTTTTTT. It yields the protein CASSVAGRVTGELFF. This chain joins TRBV9 and TRBJ2-2; 7 bases are a match to TRBD2. There are 15 residues in the CDR3. V was pared by 0 bases and J by 4 bases, with 3 bases of the junction left unmatched. CDR1 SGDLS and CDR2 YYNGEE come from the germline V gene.

The rearrangement joins TRBV6-4 to TRBJ2-2; D is perhaps TRBD2 (6 bases). The V gene's germline CDR1 is MRHNA and CDR2 SNTAGT. The CDR3 is 15 residues long. V lost 6 bases to trimming and J lost 0 bases, with 11 bases between them. The CDR3 here is CASSVLAANTGELFF. The CDR3 coding sequence is TGTGCCAGCAGCGTACTAGCCGCGAACACCGGGGAGCTGTTTTTT.

This chain connects TRBV4-1 to TRBJ2-2; 7 bases align to TRBD1. The CDR3 loop spans 15 amino acids. Per the germline V gene, CDR1 is MGHRA and CDR2 is YSYEKL. V trimming: 2 bases; J trimming: 3 bases; junction bases outside the gene matches: 3. The CDR3 coding sequence is TGCGCCAGCAGCCAAAACAGGGGAGACACCGGGGAGCTGTTTTTT. Residues: CASSQNRGDTGELFF.